The present TCR beta chain was sequenced within a study of blood T cell repertoires in COVID-19. Only in-frame clones appear in the TCRdb table, and some are missing; sequencing was by immunoSEQ multiplex PCR. This table holds 100,000 to 150,000 clones, roughly nine tenths found once. The CDR3 loop spans 15 amino acids. Germline CDR1 LNHDA, CDR2 SQIVND (reference sequence). The J segment lost 4 bases and the V segment lost 5 bases, leaving 6 bases of the junction unmatched. This receptor was identified in a man between 65 and 80 years old who had recovered from COVID-19. What was sequenced was peripheral blood. The chain has TRBV19 and TRBJ2-1; TRBD1 agrees at 9 bases. The DNA of the CDR3 is TGTGCCAGTAGTTCCCGGACAGGGGATTACAATGAGCAGTTCTTC. The encoded protein is CASSSRTGDYNEQFF.